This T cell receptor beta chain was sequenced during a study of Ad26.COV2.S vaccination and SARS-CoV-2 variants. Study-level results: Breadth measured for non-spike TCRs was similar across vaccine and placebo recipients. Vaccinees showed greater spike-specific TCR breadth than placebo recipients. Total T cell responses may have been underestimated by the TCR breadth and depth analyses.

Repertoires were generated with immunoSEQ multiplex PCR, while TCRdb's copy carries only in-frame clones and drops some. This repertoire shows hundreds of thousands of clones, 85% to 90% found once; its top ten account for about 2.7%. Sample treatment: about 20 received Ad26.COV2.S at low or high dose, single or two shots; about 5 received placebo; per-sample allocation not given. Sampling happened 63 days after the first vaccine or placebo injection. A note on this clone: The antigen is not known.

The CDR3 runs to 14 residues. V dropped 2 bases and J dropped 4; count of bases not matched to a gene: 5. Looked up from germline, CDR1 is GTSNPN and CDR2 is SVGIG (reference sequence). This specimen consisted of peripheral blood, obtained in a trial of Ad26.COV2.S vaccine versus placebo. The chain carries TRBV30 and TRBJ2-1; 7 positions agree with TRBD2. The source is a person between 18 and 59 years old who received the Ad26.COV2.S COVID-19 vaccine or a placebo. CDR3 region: CAWSRGAGYNEQFF. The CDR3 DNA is TGTGCCTGGAGTCGGGGAGCGGGGTACAATGAGCAGTTCTTC.